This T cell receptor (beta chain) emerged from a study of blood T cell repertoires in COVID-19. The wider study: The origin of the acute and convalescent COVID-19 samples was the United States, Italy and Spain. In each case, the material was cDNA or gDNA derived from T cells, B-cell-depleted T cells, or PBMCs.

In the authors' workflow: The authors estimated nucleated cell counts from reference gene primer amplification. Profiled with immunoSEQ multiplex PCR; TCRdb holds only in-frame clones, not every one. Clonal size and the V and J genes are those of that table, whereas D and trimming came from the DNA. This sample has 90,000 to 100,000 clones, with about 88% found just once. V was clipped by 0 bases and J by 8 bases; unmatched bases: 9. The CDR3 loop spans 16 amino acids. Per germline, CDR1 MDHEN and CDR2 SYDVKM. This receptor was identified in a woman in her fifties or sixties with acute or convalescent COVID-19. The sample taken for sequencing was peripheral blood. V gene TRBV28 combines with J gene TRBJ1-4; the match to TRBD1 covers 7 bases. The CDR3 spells CASSLWRNRGGEKLFF. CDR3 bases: TGTGCCAGCAGTTTATGGAGGAACAGGGGTGGGGAAAAACTGTTTTTT.